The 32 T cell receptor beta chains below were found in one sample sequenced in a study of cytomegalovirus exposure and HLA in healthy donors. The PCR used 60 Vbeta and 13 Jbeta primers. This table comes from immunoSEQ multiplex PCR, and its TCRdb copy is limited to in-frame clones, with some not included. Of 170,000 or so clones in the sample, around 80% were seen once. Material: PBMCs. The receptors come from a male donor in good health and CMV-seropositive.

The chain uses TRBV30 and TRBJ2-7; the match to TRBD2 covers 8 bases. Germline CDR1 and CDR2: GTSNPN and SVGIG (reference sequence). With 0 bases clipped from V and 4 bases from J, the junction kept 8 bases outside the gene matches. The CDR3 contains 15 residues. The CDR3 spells CAWSVPGTSKYEQYF. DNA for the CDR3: TGTGCCTGGAGTGTACCCGGGACTAGTAAGTACGAGCAGTACTTC.

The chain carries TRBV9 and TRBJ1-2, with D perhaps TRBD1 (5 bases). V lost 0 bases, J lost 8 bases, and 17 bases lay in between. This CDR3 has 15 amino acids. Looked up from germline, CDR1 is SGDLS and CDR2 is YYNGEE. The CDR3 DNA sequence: TGTGCCAGCAGCGTAGCCGGCAGGGCGTCCGAGGGCTACACCTTC. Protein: CASSVAGRASEGYTF.

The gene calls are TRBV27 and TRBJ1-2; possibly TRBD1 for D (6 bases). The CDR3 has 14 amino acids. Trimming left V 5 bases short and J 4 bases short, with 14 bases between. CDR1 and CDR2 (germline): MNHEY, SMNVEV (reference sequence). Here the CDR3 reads CASSTTTGPYGYTF. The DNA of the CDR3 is TGTGCCAGCAGTACTACCACAGGGCCCTATGGCTACACCTTC.

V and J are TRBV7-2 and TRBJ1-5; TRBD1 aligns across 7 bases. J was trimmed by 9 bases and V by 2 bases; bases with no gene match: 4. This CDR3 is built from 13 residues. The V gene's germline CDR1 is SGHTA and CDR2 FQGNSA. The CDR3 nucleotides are TGTGCCAGCAGCTTACAGGGGGGTAGGCCCCAGCATTTT. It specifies CASSLQGGRPQHF.

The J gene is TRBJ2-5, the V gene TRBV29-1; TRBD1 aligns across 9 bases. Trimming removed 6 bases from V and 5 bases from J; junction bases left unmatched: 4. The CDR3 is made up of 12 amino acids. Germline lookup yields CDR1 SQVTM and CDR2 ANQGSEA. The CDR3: CSVRGTGETQYF. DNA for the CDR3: TGCAGCGTCCGTGGGACAGGGGAGACCCAGTACTTC.

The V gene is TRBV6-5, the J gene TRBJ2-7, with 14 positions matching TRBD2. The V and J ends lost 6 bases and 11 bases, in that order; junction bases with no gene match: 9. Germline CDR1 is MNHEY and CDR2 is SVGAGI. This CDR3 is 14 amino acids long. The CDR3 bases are TGTGCCAGCAGCGGACTAGCGGGAGGAACCATAGAGTACTTC. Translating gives CASSGLAGGTIEYF.

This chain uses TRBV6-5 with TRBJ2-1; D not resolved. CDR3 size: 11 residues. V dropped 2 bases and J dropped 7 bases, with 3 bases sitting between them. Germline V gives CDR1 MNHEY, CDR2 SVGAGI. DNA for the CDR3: TGTGCCAGCAGTTACGCGAATGAGCAGTTCTTC. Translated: CASSYANEQFF.

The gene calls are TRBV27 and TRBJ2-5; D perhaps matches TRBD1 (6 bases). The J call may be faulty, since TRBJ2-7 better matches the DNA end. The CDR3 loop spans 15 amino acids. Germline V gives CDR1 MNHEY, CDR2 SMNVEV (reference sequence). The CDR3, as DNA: TGTGCCAGCAGGCCATACACAGGGACGGGCTACGAGCAGTACTTC. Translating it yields CASRPYTGTGYEQYF.

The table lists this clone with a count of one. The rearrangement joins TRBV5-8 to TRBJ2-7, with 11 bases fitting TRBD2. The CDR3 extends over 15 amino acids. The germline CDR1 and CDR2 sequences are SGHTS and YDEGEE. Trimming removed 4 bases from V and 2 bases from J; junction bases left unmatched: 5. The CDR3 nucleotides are TGTGCCAGCAGCCGCACTAGCGGGAGAACCTACGAGCAGTACTTC. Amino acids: CASSRTSGRTYEQYF.

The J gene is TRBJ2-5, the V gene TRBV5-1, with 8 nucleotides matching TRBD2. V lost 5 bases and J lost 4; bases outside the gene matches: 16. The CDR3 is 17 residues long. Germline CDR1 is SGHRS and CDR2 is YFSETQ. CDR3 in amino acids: CASSYTGGPGTGETQYF. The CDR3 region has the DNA TGCGCCAGCAGTTATACGGGAGGGCCTGGAACGGGAGAGACCCAGTACTTC.

DNA for the CDR3: TGCGCCAGCAGCCAAGAGTTCCGAGACACCATATATTTT. Encoded protein: CASSQEFRDTIYF. The J gene is TRBJ1-3, the V gene TRBV4-1; no clear D gene. The CDR3 spans 13 residues. From germline, CDR1 is MGHRA and CDR2 YSYEKL. V was pared by 0 bases and J by 8 bases, with 8 bases between.

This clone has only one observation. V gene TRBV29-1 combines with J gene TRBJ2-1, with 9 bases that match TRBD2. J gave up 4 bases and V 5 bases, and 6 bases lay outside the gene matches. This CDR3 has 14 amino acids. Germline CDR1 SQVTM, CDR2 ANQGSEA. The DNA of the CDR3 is TGCAGCGTTTGTACCCTAGCGGGATACAATGAGCAGTTCTTC. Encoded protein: CSVCTLAGYNEQFF.

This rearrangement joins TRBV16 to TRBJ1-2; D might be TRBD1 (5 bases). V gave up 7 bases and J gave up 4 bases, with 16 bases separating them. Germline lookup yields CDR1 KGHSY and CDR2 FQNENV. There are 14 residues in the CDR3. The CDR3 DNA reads TGTGCCAGCACCCCCCGGGGGGAATCCTATGGCTACACCTTC. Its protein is CASTPRGESYGYTF.

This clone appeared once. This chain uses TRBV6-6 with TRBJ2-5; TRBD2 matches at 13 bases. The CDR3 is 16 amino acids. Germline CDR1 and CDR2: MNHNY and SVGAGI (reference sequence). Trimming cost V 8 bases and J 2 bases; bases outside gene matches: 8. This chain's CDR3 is CASRFGGLAGQETQYF. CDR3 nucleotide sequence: TGTGCCAGCCGATTTGGGGGACTAGCGGGGCAAGAGACCCAGTACTTC.

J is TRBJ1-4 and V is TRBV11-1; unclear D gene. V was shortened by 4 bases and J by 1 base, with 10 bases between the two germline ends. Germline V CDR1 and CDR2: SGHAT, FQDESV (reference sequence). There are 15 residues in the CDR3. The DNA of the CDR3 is TGTGCCAGCAGCTCCACCCGGGGAACTAATGAAAAACTGTTTTTT. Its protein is CASSSTRGTNEKLFF.

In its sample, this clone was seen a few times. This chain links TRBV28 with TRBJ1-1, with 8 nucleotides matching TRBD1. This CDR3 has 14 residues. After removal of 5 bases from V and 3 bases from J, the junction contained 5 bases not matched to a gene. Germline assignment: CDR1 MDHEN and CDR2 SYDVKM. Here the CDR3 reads CASSRQGLDTEAFF. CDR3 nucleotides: TGTGCCAGCAGTCGACAGGGGCTGGACACTGAAGCTTTCTTT.

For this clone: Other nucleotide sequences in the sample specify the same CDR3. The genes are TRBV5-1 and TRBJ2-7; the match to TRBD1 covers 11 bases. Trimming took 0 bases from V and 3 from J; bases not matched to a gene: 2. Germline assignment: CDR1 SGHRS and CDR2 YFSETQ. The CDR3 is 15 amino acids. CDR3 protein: CASSLVGTGGYEQYF. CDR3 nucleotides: TGCGCCAGCAGCTTGGTCGGGACAGGGGGCTACGAGCAGTACTTC.

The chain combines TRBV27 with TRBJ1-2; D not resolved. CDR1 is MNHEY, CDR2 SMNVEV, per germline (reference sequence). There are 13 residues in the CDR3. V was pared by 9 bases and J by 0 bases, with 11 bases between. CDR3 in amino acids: CASSGLSNYGYTF. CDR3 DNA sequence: TGTGCCAGTTCAGGCCTTTCTAACTATGGCTACACCTTC.

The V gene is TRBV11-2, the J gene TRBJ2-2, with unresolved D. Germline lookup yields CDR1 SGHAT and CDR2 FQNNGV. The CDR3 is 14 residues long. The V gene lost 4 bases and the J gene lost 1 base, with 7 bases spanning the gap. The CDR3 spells CASSSDWNTGELFF. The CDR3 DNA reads TGTGCCAGCAGCTCCGACTGGAACACCGGGGAGCTGTTTTTT.

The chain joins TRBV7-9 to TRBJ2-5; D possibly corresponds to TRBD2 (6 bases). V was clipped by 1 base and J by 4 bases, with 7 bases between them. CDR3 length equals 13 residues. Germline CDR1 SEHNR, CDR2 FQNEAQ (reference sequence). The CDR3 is CASSLVGGETQYF. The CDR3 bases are TGTGCCAGCAGCTTAGTGGGAGGAGAGACCCAGTACTTC. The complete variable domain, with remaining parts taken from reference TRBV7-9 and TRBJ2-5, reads DTGVSQNPRHKITKRGQNVTFRCDPISEHNRLYWYRQTLGQGPEFLTYFQNEAQLEKSRLLSDRFSAERPKGSFSTLEIQRTEQGDSAMYLCASSLVGGETQYFGPGTRLLVL.

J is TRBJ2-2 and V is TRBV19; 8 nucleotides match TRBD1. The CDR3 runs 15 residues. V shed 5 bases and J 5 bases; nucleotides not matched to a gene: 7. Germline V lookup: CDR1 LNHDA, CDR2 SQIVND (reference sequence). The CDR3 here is CASSVTRQGTGELFF. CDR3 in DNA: TGTGCCAGTAGTGTTACTCGACAGGGGACCGGGGAGCTGTTTTTT.

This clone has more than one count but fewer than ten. CDR3 in DNA: TGTGCCAGCAGTTTAGGTGGGCCTAGCGTTGCCTACGAGCAGTACTTC. Its translation: CASSLGGPSVAYEQYF. The genes are TRBV6-6 and TRBJ2-5; tentative D call: TRBD2 (6 bases). The J call may be wrong; the DNA end is better matched by TRBJ2-7. This CDR3 region has 16 residues. Per the germline V gene, CDR1 is MNHNY and CDR2 is SVGAGI (reference sequence).

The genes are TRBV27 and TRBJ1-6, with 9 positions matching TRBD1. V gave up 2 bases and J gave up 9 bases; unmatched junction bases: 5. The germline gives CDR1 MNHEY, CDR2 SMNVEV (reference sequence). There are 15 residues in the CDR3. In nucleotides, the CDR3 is TGTGCCAGCAGTTTAGAGGACAGGGGAGGTTCACCCCTCCACTTT. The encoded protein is CASSLEDRGGSPLHF.

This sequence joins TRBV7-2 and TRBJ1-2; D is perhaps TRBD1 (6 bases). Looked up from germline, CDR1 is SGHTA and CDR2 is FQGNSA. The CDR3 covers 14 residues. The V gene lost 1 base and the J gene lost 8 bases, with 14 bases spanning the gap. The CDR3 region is CASSLDRGGGGYTF. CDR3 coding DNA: TGTGCCAGCAGCTTAGATCGGGGAGGGGGAGGCTACACCTTC.

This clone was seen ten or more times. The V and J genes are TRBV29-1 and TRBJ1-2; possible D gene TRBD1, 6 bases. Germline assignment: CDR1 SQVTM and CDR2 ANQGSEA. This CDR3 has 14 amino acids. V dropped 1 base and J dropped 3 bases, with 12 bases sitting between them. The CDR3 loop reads CSVEGGGEYYGYTF. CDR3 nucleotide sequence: TGCAGCGTTGAAGGAGGGGGAGAGTACTATGGCTACACCTTC.

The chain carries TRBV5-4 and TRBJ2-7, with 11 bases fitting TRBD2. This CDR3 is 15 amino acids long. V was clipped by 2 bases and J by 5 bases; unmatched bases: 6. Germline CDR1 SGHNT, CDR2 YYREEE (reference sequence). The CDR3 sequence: CASSFLTSGDHEQYF. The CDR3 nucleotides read TGTGCCAGCAGCTTTTTGACTAGCGGGGACCACGAGCAGTACTTC.

As DNA, the CDR3 is TGTGCCAGCAGCTCCGTTATGATGGGGGCAGGGACGAACACCGGGGAGCTGTTTTTT. Its protein product is CASSSVMMGAGTNTGELFF. The V gene is TRBV28, the J gene TRBJ2-2, with D perhaps TRBD1 (6 bases). Germline-derived CDR1 and CDR2 are MDHEN and SYDVKM. This CDR3 is built from 19 residues. Trimming left V 6 bases short and J 0 bases short, with 23 bases between.

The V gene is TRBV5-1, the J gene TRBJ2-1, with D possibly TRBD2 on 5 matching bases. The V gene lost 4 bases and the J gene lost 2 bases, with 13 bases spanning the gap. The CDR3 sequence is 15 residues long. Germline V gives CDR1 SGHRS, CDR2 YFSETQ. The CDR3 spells CASSQPGGPYNEQFF. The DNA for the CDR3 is TGCGCCAGCAGCCAGCCCGGCGGGCCCTACAATGAGCAGTTCTTC.

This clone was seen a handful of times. CDR3 DNA sequence: TGTGCCAGTAAGACAGGGCCGAATGAAAAACTGTTTTTT. It specifies CASKTGPNEKLFF. J is TRBJ1-4 and V is TRBV2; 7 bases fit TRBD1. This CDR3 is built from 13 residues. CDR1 and CDR2 (germline): SNHLY, FYNNEI. The trim removed 9 bases at V and 5 bases at J, leaving 6 bases unmatched.

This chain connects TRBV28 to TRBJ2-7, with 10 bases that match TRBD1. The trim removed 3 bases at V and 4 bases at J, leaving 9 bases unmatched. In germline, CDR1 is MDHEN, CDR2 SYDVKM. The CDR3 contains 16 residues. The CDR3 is CASSFYQGQGRYEQYF. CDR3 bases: TGTGCCAGCAGTTTTTATCAGGGACAGGGGCGTTACGAGCAGTACTTC. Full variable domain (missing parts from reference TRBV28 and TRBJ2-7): DVKVTQSSRYLVKRTGEKVFLECVQDMDHENMFWYRQDPGLGLRLIYFSYDVKMKEKGDIPEGYSVSREKKERFSLILESASTNQTSMYLCASSFYQGQGRYEQYFGPGTRLTVT.

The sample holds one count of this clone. The CDR3 DNA sequence: TGTGCCAGCAGTGTAAACGAGGGGGCGAATGGCTACACCTTC. Its translation is CASSVNEGANGYTF. J is TRBJ1-2 and V is TRBV6-4; 7 bases agree with TRBD1. CDR1 MRHNA and CDR2 SNTAGT come from the germline V gene. With V trimmed by 4 bases and J by 6 bases, 8 bases remained unmatched. CDR3 length: 14 residues.

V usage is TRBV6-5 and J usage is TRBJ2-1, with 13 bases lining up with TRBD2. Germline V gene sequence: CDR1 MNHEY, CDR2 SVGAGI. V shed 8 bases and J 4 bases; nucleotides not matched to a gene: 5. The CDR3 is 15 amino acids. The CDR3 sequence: CASLGLAGRYNEQFF. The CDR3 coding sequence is TGTGCCAGCCTGGGACTAGCGGGACGGTACAATGAGCAGTTCTTC.